Listed here are 18 T cell receptor beta chains from one sample, sequenced in a study of T cells of healthy individuals. TCRdb passed the 5' RACE reads through MiXCR, listing each CDR3 protein once. The table lists tens of thousands of distinct CDR3 sequences, 14% to 15% of them singletons. These receptors were taken from a human donor in good health.

This clonotype was detected many times. A much larger clone is a single base away; this may be a read error. The rearrangement uses TRBV19 and TRBJ1-2; tentative D call: TRBD1 (5 bases). The CDR3 runs to 14 residues. V lost 7 bases and J lost 3, with 15 bases in between. The V gene's germline CDR1 is LNHDA and CDR2 SQIVND (reference sequence). For the CDR3, the DNA is TGTGCCAGTACCGGGACGCTGCACTACTATGGCTACACCTTC. It specifies CASTGTLHYYGYTF.

This clonotype was counted many times. The rearrangement uses TRBV6-4 and TRBJ2-3; TRBD2 is a possible D gene (6 bases). The CDR3 spans 16 residues. V was shortened by 3 bases and J by 2 bases, with 15 bases between the two germline ends. CDR1 is MRHNA, CDR2 SNTAGT, per germline. For the CDR3, the DNA is TGTGCCAGCAGTGAGACGGGACTCCCTTACACAGATACGCAGTATTTT. Translating gives CASSETGLPYTDTQYF.

This clonotype was seen repeatedly, ten times or more. V gene TRBV11-2 combines with J gene TRBJ1-1; D not certain. CDR3 length: 15 residues. Per germline, CDR1 SGHAT and CDR2 FQNNGV. V was clipped by 0 bases and J by 6 bases, with 14 bases between them. The CDR3 bases are TGTGCCAGCAGCTTAGAGGCCCTTGGGTTCGCTGAAGCTTTCTTT. Encoded protein: CASSLEALGFAEAFF.

The chain links TRBV6-2 or TRBV6-3 to TRBJ1-1; D gene uncertain. V gave up 2 bases and J gave up 0 bases, with 10 bases separating them. Germline V CDR1 and CDR2: MNHEY, SVGEGT. CDR3 length equals 15 residues. The CDR3 sequence is CASSYVGLMNTEAFF. The CDR3 bases are TGTGCCAGCAGTTACGTAGGACTAATGAACACTGAAGCTTTCTTT.

The chain employs TRBV28 and TRBJ2-7; 11 bases agree with TRBD2. Trimming took 2 bases from V and 4 from J; bases not matched to a gene: 4. The CDR3 has 15 residues. CDR1 and CDR2 (germline): MDHEN, SYDVKM. The CDR3 loop reads CASSLPASGRYEQYF. The CDR3 bases are TGTGCCAGCAGTTTACCGGCTAGCGGGAGGTACGAGCAGTACTTC.

This clonotype was detected a few times. The chain's CDR3 is CASSRRGTGELFF. CDR3 coding DNA: TGTGCCAGCAGCCGGCGGGGGACCGGGGAGCTGTTTTTT. J is TRBJ2-2 and V is TRBV7-2; 7 nucleotides line up with TRBD2. V lost 5 bases and J lost 5; bases outside the gene matches: 2. This CDR3 comprises 13 residues. The germline CDR1 and CDR2 sequences are SGHTA and FQGNSA.

The chain employs TRBV6-5 and TRBJ2-2; D may be TRBD2 (6 bases). There are 18 residues in the CDR3. Germline CDR1 MNHEY, CDR2 SVGAGI. The V and J ends lost 0 bases and 6 bases respectively, with 20 bases between them. The CDR3 DNA reads as TGTGCCAGCAGTTACTCGAAATCAGGAGGCGGGGAATCCGGGGAGCTGTTTTTT. It translates to CASSYSKSGGGESGELFF.

The chain couples TRBV12-3 or TRBV12-4 to TRBJ2-1, with 10 bases that match TRBD2. The CDR3 sequence is 16 residues long. Trimming took 5 bases from V and 6 from J; bases not matched to a gene: 10. The CDR3 region is CASSPSGAGGGNEQFF. The CDR3 DNA reads TGTGCCAGCAGTCCGAGCGGAGCGGGAGGGGGCAATGAGCAGTTCTTC.

This clonotype was recorded at least ten times. V and J are TRBV7-2 and TRBJ1-2; 8 bases align to TRBD1. There are 16 residues in the CDR3. V trimming: 5 bases; J trimming: 1 base; junction bases outside the gene matches: 9. Germline CDR1 SGHTA, CDR2 FQGNSA. The CDR3 coding sequence is TGTGCCAGCAGCACGGACAGGGCCGCGATTAACTATGGCTACACCTTC. It is translated as CASSTDRAAINYGYTF.

The V call is TRBV6-2 or TRBV6-3, the J call TRBJ2-2, with a possible D match to TRBD1 (6 bases). Germline values: CDR1 MNHEY, CDR2 SVGEGT. V lost 7 bases and J lost 3, with 15 bases in between. The CDR3 is made up of 15 amino acids. CDR3 sequence (DNA): TGTGCCAGCACCATGGCAGGGGTCGACACCGGGGAGCTGTTTTTT. Protein product: CASTMAGVDTGELFF.

This clonotype was picked up a small number of times. The chain recombines TRBV12-3 or TRBV12-4 with TRBJ1-5, with D maybe TRBD1 (6 bases). The CDR3 has 14 amino acids. Trimming stripped 5 bases from V and 3 bases from J, with 11 bases between. The CDR3 DNA reads TGTGCCAGCAGTCCGACAGGCAACAATCAGCCCCAGCATTTT. Its protein product is CASSPTGNNQPQHF.

This clonotype was observed a single time. Sequence at one end of the junction differs from germline and may be a read error. The rearrangement joins TRBV10-3 to TRBJ2-1; 9 bases match TRBD1. This CDR3 is 16 amino acids long. Germline V CDR1 and CDR2: ENHRY, SYGVKD. CDR3 coding DNA: TGTGTCATCAGTGGGCTTACAGGGGGCTTCTACAATGAGCAGTTCTTC. The encoded protein is CVISGLTGGFYNEQFF.

There are a few counts of this clonotype. The rearrangement uses TRBV12-3 or TRBV12-4 and TRBJ2-1; the D is unclear. The CDR3 is 16 amino acids. Trimming cost V 5 bases and J 4 bases, with 18 bases left between them. The CDR3 reads CASSPLWPYPYNEQFF. The CDR3 DNA reads as TGTGCCAGCAGTCCCCTTTGGCCCTATCCGTACAATGAGCAGTTCTTC.

This clonotype appeared a few times. The J gene is TRBJ2-7, the V gene TRBV7-2, with D unclear. Germline lookup yields CDR1 SGHTA and CDR2 FQGNSA. Trimming removed 4 bases from V and 2 bases from J, with 9 bases in between. CDR3 size: 13 residues. The CDR3 here is CASSWQLTYEQYF. The CDR3 DNA sequence: TGTGCCAGCAGCTGGCAACTTACCTACGAGCAGTACTTC.

This clonotype showed up many times. The chain has TRBV2 and TRBJ2-2; D possibly corresponds to TRBD2 (5 bases). CDR1 SNHLY and CDR2 FYNNEI come from the germline V gene. The germline V and J ends were trimmed by 6 bases and 4 bases, with 15 bases remaining between them. The CDR3 length is 15 residues. CDR3 in amino acids: CASSYRSGPTGELFF. CDR3 nucleotides: TGTGCCAGCAGCTACCGGAGCGGACCCACCGGGGAGCTGTTTTTT.

The rearrangement uses TRBV10-3 and TRBJ2-3, with D tentatively TRBD2 (7 bases). Trimming pared 3 bases from V and 5 bases from J, leaving 12 bases between. Germline V gene sequence: CDR1 ENHRY, CDR2 SYGVKD. The CDR3 has 14 amino acids. As DNA, the CDR3 is TGTGCCATCAGTGAAGGGGGGGCAGAAGATACGCAGTATTTT. Its translation: CAISEGGAEDTQYF.

V and J are TRBV27 and TRBJ2-7; 8 bases fit TRBD2. There are 15 residues in the CDR3. The V gene end was trimmed by 3 bases and the J gene end by 2 bases; junction bases not matched to a gene: 6. Germline V gene sequence: CDR1 MNHEY, CDR2 SMNVEV (reference sequence). CDR3 DNA sequence: TGTGCCAGCAGTTTGAGAGCGGGAGCCCCCTACGAGCAGTACTTC. Its translation is CASSLRAGAPYEQYF.

This clonotype was counted a few times. This chain connects TRBV7-2 to TRBJ2-7; no clear D gene. This CDR3 is 15 amino acids long. Trimming left V 2 bases short and J 2 bases short, with 13 bases between. CDR1 is SGHTA, CDR2 FQGNSA, per germline. DNA for the CDR3: TGTGCCAGCAGCTTAAGCCCGACTGGGACCTACGAGCAGTACTTC. Translation gives CASSLSPTGTYEQYF.